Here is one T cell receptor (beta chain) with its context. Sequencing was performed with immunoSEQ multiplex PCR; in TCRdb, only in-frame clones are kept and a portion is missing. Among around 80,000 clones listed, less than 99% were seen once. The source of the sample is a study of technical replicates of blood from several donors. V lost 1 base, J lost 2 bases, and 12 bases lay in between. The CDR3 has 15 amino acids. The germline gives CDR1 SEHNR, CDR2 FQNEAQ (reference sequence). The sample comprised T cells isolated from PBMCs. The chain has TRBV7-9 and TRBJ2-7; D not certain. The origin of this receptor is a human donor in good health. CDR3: CASSLDPGLPYEQYF. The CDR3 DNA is TGTGCCAGCAGCTTAGATCCAGGATTACCCTACGAGCAGTACTTC.